The TCR delta chain under discussion was sequenced for a study of gamma-delta chains in newborns, infants, children (dated by TCRdb to the late 2010s). Study-wide context: According to the title of the study, polyclonal expansion of innate gammadelta T cells immediately after birth is driven by microbial exposure. The study examined the way microbial exposure affected innate gammadelta T cell populations in human newborns right after birth.

V is pared back by 5 bases and J by 2 bases, with 26 bases lying between the germline termini. Taken from cysteine to phenylalanine, the CDR3 has 18 residues. Solely the CDR3 DNA is kept, with 54 bases framed from the first base. Sequences GEAIGNYY (CDR1) and EKD (CDR2) are obtained from the germline V gene. Comment on this clone: The clone's antigen remains unknown. No base qualities exist here, and no much larger clone lies one base off it.

Sequencing took place on an Illumina MiSeq. TCRdb reanalyzed the public reads with the CATT caller, and identical DNA sequences were merged afterwards. The sample has under 7,000 delta-chain clones on record, around 11% of them singletons. Of the sample, approximately 7% falls within the top ten clones. The sequence derives from a child who was a newborn, infant or young child, either healthy, febrile or measles-vaccinated (not recorded which). The chain is assembled from TRDV2 and TRDJ1; the D segment could be TRDD3, given 6 matching bases. The sample comprised blood. The CDR3: CACGTVGIAGRLTDKLIF. The sequenced DNA: TGTGCCTGTGGCACTGTGGGGATCGCGGGAAGGCTTACCGATAAACTCATCTTT.